This record concerns one TCR beta chain sequence. Its cognate antigen is unknown. TCRdb keeps only in-frame clones here, not all; method: immunoSEQ multiplex PCR. In the table there are about 81,000 clones, 91% of which are singletons. The nonmyeloablative bone marrow transplants came from related graft donors, with transient mixed chimerism. Unstimulated regulatory T cells (CD4+CD25+CD127-), CD4+CD25- non-regulatory cells, CD4 and CD8 cells were FACS-sorted from thawed PBMCs. The germline gives CDR1 SGHAT, CDR2 FQNNGV. V lost 2 bases and J lost 3; bases outside the gene matches: 10. This CDR3 contains 17 residues. The data were obtained in a study of Tregs in tolerant kidney transplant recipients. General observations from the study: Biological reproducibility was not directly addressed in this study. Nucleotide sequences could not be compared across some patients' samples due to primer changes. In tolerant patients, donor-specific Tregs outgrew total Tregs, suggesting antigen-driven expansion.

The material sequenced was CD4+ T cells from blood (PBMCs), taken 24 months after the transplant. The chain has TRBV11-2 and TRBJ2-1; 7 bases match TRBD2. This receptor was identified in a human patient who received a combined kidney and bone marrow transplant. T cells may partly derive from the graft donor. The CDR3 sequence is CASSLMGGGLLYNEQFF. As DNA, the CDR3 is TGTGCCAGCAGCTTAATGGGGGGAGGGCTTCTCTACAATGAGCAGTTCTTC.